Below, 16 T cell receptor beta chains from the same sample are listed, as sequenced in a study of blood T cell repertoires in COVID-19. TCRdb's copy holds only in-frame clones and misses some; the assay was immunoSEQ multiplex PCR. Among 200,000 or so clones listed, roughly 85% were seen once. Source material: peripheral blood. These receptors originate from a human donor with active or convalescent COVID-19. The donor label of this sample is uncertain.

The chain has TRBV14 and TRBJ2-7; TRBD1 agrees at 7 bases. Germline lookup yields CDR1 SGHDN and CDR2 FVKESK. This CDR3 spans 14 amino acids. V shed 4 bases and J 1 base; nucleotides not matched to a gene: 4. The CDR3 protein is CASSPNRGSYEQYF. CDR3 bases: TGTGCCAGCAGCCCGAACAGGGGTTCCTACGAGCAGTACTTC.

This rearrangement joins TRBV5-1 to TRBJ2-1; TRBD2 agrees at 11 bases. There are 15 residues in the CDR3. The J segment lost 5 bases and the V segment lost 4 bases, leaving 5 bases of the junction unmatched. Germline CDR1 reads SGHRS; CDR2 reads YFSETQ. In nucleotides, the CDR3 is TGCGCCAGCAGCAGCGGGACTAGCGGAAACAATGAGCAGTTCTTC. Amino acid sequence: CASSSGTSGNNEQFF.

This clone has just a few counts. The chain joins TRBV28 to TRBJ2-5; 11 positions match TRBD2. Germline CDR1 MDHEN, CDR2 SYDVKM. The CDR3 is made up of 16 amino acids. V lost 7 bases to trimming and J lost 4 bases; unmatched junction nucleotides: 11. In DNA, the CDR3 is TGTGCCAGCACCAGCAGGGGGACTAGCGGCCGAGAGACCCAGTACTTC. Translated, it gives CASTSRGTSGRETQYF.

The rearrangement uses TRBV4-3 and TRBJ2-7; 7 nucleotides agree with TRBD1. The ends lost 0 bases at V and 3 bases at J; junction bases unmatched: 8. The germline V gene encodes CDR1 LGHNA and CDR2 YSLEER. CDR3 length: 16 residues. CDR3 DNA: TGCGCCAGCAGCCAAGACGCAAGAGGGGGCAACTACGAGCAGTACTTC. Amino acid sequence: CASSQDARGGNYEQYF.

This chain links TRBV19 with TRBJ1-1; D call uncertain. The V gene lost 7 bases and the J gene lost 0 bases, with 15 bases spanning the gap. The V gene's germline CDR1 is LNHDA and CDR2 SQIVND (reference sequence). The length of the CDR3 is 15 residues. The CDR3, as DNA: TGTGCCAGTATACCTCACGGGAATATGAACACTGAAGCTTTCTTT. Amino acid sequence: CASIPHGNMNTEAFF.

The rearrangement links TRBV10-3 to TRBJ2-5; D gene ambiguous. Germline loops: CDR1 ENHRY, CDR2 SYGVKD. This CDR3 comprises 15 residues. Between the trimmed V and J ends, which lost 10 bases and 9 bases, there was a span of 27 bases. The CDR3 spells CASSPPRPAAEAQYF. For the CDR3, the DNA is TGTGCCAGCTCTCCCCCTCGACCTGCGGCCGAGGCCCAGTACTTC.

This sequence joins TRBV3-1 (or the pseudogene TRBV3-2) and TRBJ2-7; 11 bases align to TRBD1. CDR1 is LGHDT and CDR2 is YNNKEL in the germline V gene (reference sequence). Losses at the gene ends were 1 base for V and 8 bases for J; bases not matched to a gene: 7. The CDR3 contains 15 residues. The DNA for the CDR3 is TGTGCCAGCAGCCAAGGGTTCGGGACAGGGGGGAAGCAGTACTTC. This encodes CASSQGFGTGGKQYF.

The genes are TRBV5-1 and TRBJ2-5; 16 bases fit TRBD2. The CDR3 loop spans 19 amino acids. After removal of 4 bases from V and 5 bases from J, the junction contained 14 bases not matched to a gene. Looked up from germline, CDR1 is SGHRS and CDR2 is YFSETQ. CDR3: CASSTRPGTSGGASETQYF. The CDR3 nucleotides read TGCGCCAGCAGCACACGTCCCGGGACTAGCGGGGGGGCCAGCGAGACCCAGTACTTC.

The rearrangement joins TRBV10-3 to TRBJ2-1; a weak D match, TRBD2 (5 bases). The V end was cut by 8 bases, the J end by 0 bases, with 8 bases between. Germline CDR1 and CDR2: ENHRY and SYGVKD. This CDR3 is built from 13 residues. CDR3 residues: CAIGSSSYNEQFF. The DNA of the CDR3 is TGTGCCATCGGGAGTAGCTCCTACAATGAGCAGTTCTTC.

This sequence joins TRBV9 and TRBJ2-5; D might be TRBD1 (5 bases). Deletions cut 3 bases from V and 4 bases from J, with 16 bases between. This CDR3 contains 15 residues. Germline loops: CDR1 SGDLS, CDR2 YYNGEE. DNA for the CDR3: TGTGCCAGCAGCGCCGACAGTACATTTTTAGAGACCCAGTACTTC. Translation gives CASSADSTFLETQYF.

The count of this clone is one. V usage is TRBV5-1 and J usage is TRBJ2-3; TRBD2 matches at 8 bases. CDR1 SGHRS and CDR2 YFSETQ come from the germline V gene. Germline trimming cut 8 bases from V and 0 bases from J; bases unmatched to any gene: 20. The CDR3 is 19 residues long. CDR3: CASTESWRVAGSSTDTQYF. CDR3 in DNA: TGCGCCAGTACCGAGTCCTGGAGGGTAGCGGGATCCAGCACAGATACGCAGTATTTT.

V and J are TRBV7-2 and TRBJ1-3; a possible D gene is TRBD1 (5 bases). V was pared by 5 bases and J by 0 bases, with 14 bases between. The V gene's germline CDR1 is SGHTA and CDR2 FQGNSA. CDR3 length: 16 amino acids. CDR3 in DNA: TGTGCCAGCAGCCCGGTCGCAGGGCTCTCTGGAAACACCATATATTTT. It yields the protein CASSPVAGLSGNTIYF.

The gene calls are TRBV24-1 and TRBJ2-3; the match to TRBD2 covers 9 bases. Germline lookup yields CDR1 KGHDR and CDR2 SFDVKD. V lost 10 bases, J lost 6 bases, and 10 bases stayed unmatched. The CDR3 is made up of 14 amino acids. The CDR3: CATAPSGAGDTQYF. CDR3 in DNA: TGTGCCACAGCACCTAGCGGGGCGGGGGATACGCAGTATTTT.

This CDR3 is CASSLGTGAYEQYF. In DNA form, the CDR3 reads TGTGCCAGCAGCTTAGGAACAGGCGCCTACGAGCAGTACTTC. The chain links TRBV7-2 to TRBJ2-7, with D perhaps matching TRBD1 (5 bases). The V and J ends lost 1 base and 2 bases respectively, with 9 bases between them. CDR3 length equals 14 residues. Germline values: CDR1 SGHTA, CDR2 FQGNSA.

V gene TRBV5-1 combines with J gene TRBJ1-3; D ambiguous. CDR1 SGHRS and CDR2 YFSETQ come from the germline V gene. The CDR3 has 17 residues. V was shortened by 0 bases and J by 0 bases, with 13 bases between the two germline ends. CDR3 sequence: CASSLEFSGSSGNTIYF. DNA for the CDR3: TGCGCCAGCAGCTTGGAATTCTCGGGAAGCTCTGGAAACACCATATATTTT.

V and J are TRBV6-4 and TRBJ1-6; 7 bases are shared with TRBD1. The V gene's germline CDR1 is MRHNA and CDR2 SNTAGT. The CDR3 length is 15 residues. Trimming removed 5 bases from V and 7 bases from J; junction bases left unmatched: 8. The CDR3 sequence is CASSLGGSQNSPLHF. For the CDR3, the DNA is TGTGCCAGCAGTCTAGGGGGCAGTCAGAATTCACCCCTCCACTTT.